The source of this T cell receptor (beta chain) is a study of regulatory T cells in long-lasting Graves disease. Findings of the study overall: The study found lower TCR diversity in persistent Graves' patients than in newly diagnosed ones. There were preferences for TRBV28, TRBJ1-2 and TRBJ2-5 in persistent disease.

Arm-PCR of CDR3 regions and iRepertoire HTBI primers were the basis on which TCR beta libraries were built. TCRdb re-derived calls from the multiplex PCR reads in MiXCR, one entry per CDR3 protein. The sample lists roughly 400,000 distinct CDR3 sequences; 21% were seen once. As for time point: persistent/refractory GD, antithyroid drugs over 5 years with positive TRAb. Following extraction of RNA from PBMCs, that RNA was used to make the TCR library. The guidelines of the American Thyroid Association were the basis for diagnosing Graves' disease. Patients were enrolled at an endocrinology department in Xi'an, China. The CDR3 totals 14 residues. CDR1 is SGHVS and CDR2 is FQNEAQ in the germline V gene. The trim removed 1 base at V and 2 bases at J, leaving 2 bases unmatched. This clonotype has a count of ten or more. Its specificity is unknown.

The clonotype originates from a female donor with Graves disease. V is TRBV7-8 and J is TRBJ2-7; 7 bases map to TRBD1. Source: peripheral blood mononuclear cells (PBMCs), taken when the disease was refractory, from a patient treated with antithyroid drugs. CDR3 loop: CASSLEGAAYEQYF. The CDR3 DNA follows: TGTGCCAGCAGCTTAGAGGGGGCCGCCTACGAGCAGTACTTC.